This T cell receptor (beta chain) stems from a study of blood T cells in healthy people across ages. Study results and limitations: Researchers deemed the diversity estimates from one million T cells underestimates.

CDR3 size: 15 residues. Trimming stripped 4 bases from V and 8 bases from J, with 18 bases between. The V gene's germline CDR1 is MNHEY and CDR2 SMNVEV (reference sequence). Remarks on this clonotype: Its antigen is currently unknown.

A sample-barcoded 5' primer and a J-beta primer mix were used in a second PCR of about 7 to 12 cycles. A template-switch adaptor containing 12 random nucleotides labeled each cDNA molecule. Using its own MiXCR run on the 5' RACE reads, TCRdb lists one record per CDR3 protein. The sample shows approximately 900,000 distinct CDR3 sequences, 48% of them seen only once. The chain has TRBV27 and TRBJ2-1; D is possibly TRBD1 or TRBD2 (6 bases each). The TCR was taken from a young man in good health. Input material: blood. CDR3 amino acids: CASSWGAGPGDEQFF. CDR3 sequence (DNA): TGTGCCAGCAGTTGGGGGGCAGGACCTGGAGATGAGCAGTTCTTC.